Presented here are 15 T cell receptor beta chains from one specimen sequenced in a study of vaccination and CD4 T cells after COVID-19. Their antigen targets remain unknown. With the Oncomine TCR Beta short-read assay, DNA from cultured CD4+ T cells was sequenced. A single record per CDR3 protein comes from TCRdb applying MiXCR to the PCR reads. Found here are around 15,000 distinct CDR3 sequences, approximately 53% of them singletons; the top ten hold under 13%. Treatment reported: roughly 10-day PBMC culture with coronavirus spike peptide pools or control peptides (ViraFEST assay). Source material: CD4+ T cells from blood, cultured in vitro. These receptor sequences come from a human donor who had recovered from COVID-19.

This clonotype was counted between two and nine times. The chain joins TRBV6-1 to TRBJ2-3, with 8 bases fitting TRBD1. The V gene end was trimmed by 5 bases and the J gene end by 2 bases; junction bases not matched to a gene: 6. CDR1 is MNHNS, CDR2 SASEGT, per germline. CDR3 length equals 15 residues. CDR3 sequence (DNA): TGTGCCAGCAGTCGGACAGGGACTTACACAGATACGCAGTATTTT. Its protein is CASSRTGTYTDTQYF.

This chain connects TRBV3-1 to TRBJ2-1; 9 positions match TRBD1. The CDR3 length is 15 residues. CDR1 is LGHDT and CDR2 is YNNKEL in the germline V gene (reference sequence). With V trimmed by 4 bases and J by 6 bases, 7 bases remained unmatched. CDR3: CASSLSGTGLNEQFF. CDR3 DNA sequence: TGTGCCAGCAGCCTTTCCGGGACAGGGCTCAATGAGCAGTTCTTC.

The chain joins TRBV15 to TRBJ2-5; D not resolved. Trimming took off 1 base at V and 5 bases at J, with 8 bases between the two ends. Germline V lookup: CDR1 LNHNV, CDR2 YYDKDF (reference sequence). The CDR3 has 13 residues. In DNA form, the CDR3 reads TGTGCCACCAGCAGAGGGGTATTGGAGACCCAGTACTTC. Translation gives CATSRGVLETQYF.

This clonotype was seen more than once but under ten times. CDR3 nucleotides: TGTGCCAGCAGCCCGAAGCGGCAGGGAACCTACAATGAGCAGTTCTTC. Its protein is CASSPKRQGTYNEQFF. The chain recombines TRBV5-3 with TRBJ2-1; D possibly uses TRBD1 or TRBD2 (5 bases each). TRBV5-3 is designated an ORF whose function remains uncertain. With 8 bases removed from V and 2 bases from J, the gap between germline ends came to 20 bases. CDR3 length: 16 amino acids.

The chain has TRBV14 and TRBJ2-3; D unclear. V was cut by 3 bases and J by 1 base, with 11 bases left in between. The CDR3 runs 15 residues. Germline V lookup: CDR1 SGHDN, CDR2 FVKESK. The CDR3, as DNA: TGTGCCAGCAGCCAGGGCCCACGGGGCACAGATACGCAGTATTTT. Residues: CASSQGPRGTDTQYF.

The V and J genes are TRBV23-1 and TRBJ2-7, with D maybe TRBD1 (5 bases). TRBV23-1 is assigned to the ORF class and has an uncertain function. The ends were cut back, 9 bases at V and 0 bases at J, with 39 bases in the middle. The CDR3 length is 22 residues. As DNA, the CDR3 is TGCGCCAGTTTCCCCCGCCAGCAGTCATCTTTGTTCCTCCACAGGAGCTCCTACGAGCAGTACTTC. Translation gives CASFPRQQSSLFLHRSSYEQYF.

The chain recombines TRBV7-2 with TRBJ2-1; TRBD2 aligns across 8 bases. Unmatched junction bases numbered 10, after V lost 3 bases and J lost 6 bases. CDR1 is SGHTA, CDR2 FQGNSA, per germline. CDR3 size: 16 residues. CDR3 nucleotide sequence: TGTGCCAGCAGCTTCCCCGGGACTAGAGGTCCCAATGAGCAGTTCTTC. It codes for CASSFPGTRGPNEQFF.

This clonotype was observed a handful of times. The V and J genes are TRBV20-1 and TRBJ2-4; no firm D call. The germline V and J ends were trimmed by 3 bases and 0 bases, with 9 bases remaining between them. Germline CDR1 DFQATT, CDR2 SNEGSKA (reference sequence). This CDR3 is built from 14 residues. CDR3 region: CSASRQIAKNIQYF. DNA for the CDR3: TGCAGTGCTAGTAGGCAAATAGCCAAAAACATTCAGTACTTC.

This clonotype came up a few times. The chain carries TRBV2 and TRBJ2-5; D perhaps matches TRBD2 (6 bases). Germline values: CDR1 SNHLY, CDR2 FYNNEI. V was clipped by 4 bases and J by 1 base, with 13 bases between them. This CDR3 comprises 15 residues. The CDR3 sequence is CASSVGGAPQETQYF. CDR3 DNA sequence: TGTGCCAGCAGTGTGGGGGGTGCCCCCCAAGAGACCCAGTACTTC.

This chain connects TRBV28 to TRBJ2-7, with D possibly matching TRBD1 (5 bases). The length of the CDR3 is 13 residues. Germline V CDR1 and CDR2: MDHEN, SYDVKM. The V end was cut by 4 bases, the J end by 6 bases, with 13 bases between. This chain's CDR3 is CASSWVTDGEQYF. As DNA, the CDR3 is TGTGCCAGCAGTTGGGTGACAGATGGCGAGCAGTACTTC.

This clonotype was recorded a few times. The chain employs TRBV30 and TRBJ1-2, with a tentative D call TRBD1 (5 bases). In germline, CDR1 is GTSNPN, CDR2 SVGIG (reference sequence). Trimming stripped 8 bases from V and 7 bases from J, with 20 bases between. This CDR3 has 13 residues. CDR3: CARTAALGVGYTF. DNA for the CDR3: TGTGCCCGAACCGCCGCATTAGGGGTTGGCTACACCTTC.

This clonotype has more than one count but fewer than ten. The CDR3 protein is CSASAGGGRGYTF. CDR3 bases: TGCAGTGCATCCGCAGGGGGCGGTCGGGGCTACACCTTC. The rearrangement joins TRBV20-1 to TRBJ1-2; 8 positions agree with TRBD1. Germline assignment: CDR1 DFQATT and CDR2 SNEGSKA (reference sequence). With V trimmed by 6 bases and J by 8 bases, 11 bases remained unmatched. CDR3 length: 13 amino acids.

J is TRBJ2-7 and V is TRBV4-3, with D possibly being TRBD2 (6 bases). V was clipped by 0 bases and J by 4 bases, with 13 bases between them. Germline values: CDR1 LGHNA, CDR2 YSLEER. The CDR3 runs to 15 residues. CDR3 amino acids: CASSQDRREAYEQYF. DNA for the CDR3: TGCGCCAGCAGCCAAGATCGGAGGGAAGCGTACGAGCAGTACTTC.

The CDR3 spells CASRQGQGNLEQYF. The CDR3 bases are TGTGCCAGCAGGCAGGGACAGGGTAACCTCGAGCAGTACTTC. The chain employs TRBV11-2 and TRBJ2-7, with TRBD1 matching 9 bases. Per germline, CDR1 SGHAT and CDR2 FQNNGV. CDR3 length: 14 residues. Trimming took 6 bases from V and 6 from J; bases not matched to a gene: 9.

The chain is built from TRBV11-2 and TRBJ1-5; a possible D gene is TRBD1 (5 bases). There are 14 residues in the CDR3. CDR1 and CDR2 (germline): SGHAT, FQNNGV. V lost 3 bases, J lost 5 bases, and 11 bases lay in between. CDR3 in DNA: TGTGCCAGCAGCTTTGGAGACAGTTATCAGCCCCAGCATTTT. Amino acids: CASSFGDSYQPQHF.